This is a list of T cell receptor beta chains from one sample in a study of beta chain features in type 1 diabetes. Assay used: immunoSEQ multiplex PCR; TCRdb lists only in-frame clones, some missing. The data contain roughly 310,000 clones, 11% of them singletons. Sequenced input: naive CD4+ T cells from blood. These receptors were obtained from a woman aged 25 to 39 in good health. Both conserved end residues are trimmed from each CDR3.

j_gene,v_gene,CDR3aa
TRBJ2-4,TRBV28,ASSGQGAVGLDIQY
TRBJ2-1,TRBV19,ASRMDRSSYNEQF
TRBJ2-5,TRBV7-2,ASSLSGRGETQY
TRBJ2-3,TRBV29-1,SVKRQLTDTQY
TRBJ1-1,TRBV5-8,ASSFTANTEAF
TRBJ2-7,TRBV13,ASSLTYEQY
TRBJ2-3,TRBV28,ASSSPGQSDTQY
TRBJ2-4,TRBV28,ASTSYLGNIQY
TRBJ2-7,TRBV18,ASSEDRGYEQY
TRBJ2-3,TRBV5-1,ASSTMTGTSGSDTQY
TRBJ2-5,TRBV7-3,ASSLRRERGETQY
TRBJ2-4,TRBV9,ASSEGLAGGGAKNIQY
TRBJ2-1,TRBV9,ASSVTGTSGQGVNEQF
TRBJ2-5,TRBV11-2,ASTPRGGETQY
TRBJ1-1,TRBV5-1,ASSWGLVNTEAF
TRBJ2-2,TRBV2,ASSRQGPNTGELF
TRBJ2-1,TRBV6-6,ASSTGTSYNEQF
TRBJ2-1,TRBV9,ASSVAARGSYNEQF
TRBJ1-1,TRBV7-3,ASSLGQANTEAF
.,TRBV7-3,ASSPTSEYEQY
TRBJ2-2,TRBV11-3,ASRPTGDTGELF
TRBJ2-2,TRBV27,ASSLGLAGRTGELF
TRBJ2-1,TRBV4-3,ASSPPPGLAHEQF
TRBJ2-5,TRBV5-6,ASSLGSASETQY
TRBJ1-1,TRBV28,ASSPQALWTEAF
TRBJ1-4,TRBV18,ASSPQTGDEKLF
TRBJ2-7,TRBV5-1,ASSLDKVGYEQY
TRBJ1-1,TRBV5-1,ASIDGGLGDTEAF
TRBJ2-3,TRBV11-3,ASSSTGAITDTQY
TRBJ2-7,TRBV30,AWSRQGYEQY
TRBJ2-1,TRBV7-9,ASSLVGRPGVPYNEQF
TRBJ2-3,TRBV28,ASSPQRGGRNTQY
TRBJ2-7,TRBV30,AWSVLGTGSYEQY
TRBJ1-1,TRBV28,ASSQGRGAF
TRBJ2-7,TRBV28,ATRREGEQY
TRBJ2-1,TRBV28,ASITDRVSYNEQF
TRBJ2-1,TRBV7-6,ASSKGTNEQF
TRBJ2-4,TRBV2,ASSEALGASRY
TRBJ2-5,TRBV4-1,ASSQRAGQETQY
TRBJ1-1,TRBV7-9,ASSLRAAVNTEAF
TRBJ1-1,TRBV14,ASSQDRLTGVNTEAF
TRBJ2-7,TRBV13,ASSLVEGVRNEQY